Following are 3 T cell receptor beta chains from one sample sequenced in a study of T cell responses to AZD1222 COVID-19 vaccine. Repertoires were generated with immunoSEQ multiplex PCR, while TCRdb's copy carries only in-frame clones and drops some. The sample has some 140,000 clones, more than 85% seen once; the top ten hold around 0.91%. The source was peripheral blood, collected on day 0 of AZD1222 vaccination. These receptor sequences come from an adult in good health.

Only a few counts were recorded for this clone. In DNA, the CDR3 is TGTGCCATCGAAGGGTCAAACTATGGCTACACCTTC. Residues: CAIEGSNYGYTF. The chain is built from TRBV10-3 and TRBJ1-2; no clear D. Trimming removed 8 bases at V and 2 bases at J, with 9 bases between. Germline loops: CDR1 ENHRY, CDR2 SYGVKD. CDR3 length equals 12 residues.

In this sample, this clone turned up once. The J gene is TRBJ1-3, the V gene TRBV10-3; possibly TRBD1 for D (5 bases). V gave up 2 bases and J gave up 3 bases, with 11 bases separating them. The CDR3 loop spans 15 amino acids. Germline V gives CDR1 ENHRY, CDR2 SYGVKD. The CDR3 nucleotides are TGTGCCATCAGTGAGGGGGACCTCTATGGAAACACCATATATTTT. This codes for CAISEGDLYGNTIYF.

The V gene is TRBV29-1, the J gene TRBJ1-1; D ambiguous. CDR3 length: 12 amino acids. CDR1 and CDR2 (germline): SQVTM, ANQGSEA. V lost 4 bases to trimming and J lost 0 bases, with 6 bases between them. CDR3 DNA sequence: TGCAGCGTTGTTGGGGTGAACACTGAAGCTTTCTTT. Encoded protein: CSVVGVNTEAFF.